This T cell receptor (beta chain) is drawn from a study of CD8 T cells in Susac syndrome. TCR beta sequencing covered blood CD8+ and CD4+ T cells. TEMRA cells were FACS-enriched, and CD8+ and CD4+ T cells were isolated negatively. Reverse transcription of roughly 0.5 to 1 ug RNA was carried out with random hexamers. Amplification of TCR beta CDR3 spanned 54 Vbeta and 13 Jbeta via immunoSEQ multiplex PCR. TCRdb independently ran MiXCR on the immunoSEQ multiplex PCR reads; one entry per CDR3 protein. This table holds hundreds of thousands of distinct CDR3 sequences, 70% to 90% found once. Whole-study results and caveats: The study admitted that it had a relatively small number of individuals in its TCR sequencing and HLA analysis.

This clonotype showed up just once. Its antigen is unidentified. This TCR was sampled from a human donor with multiple sclerosis. Sequencing was performed on CD8+ T cells from PBMCs.

CDR3 loop: CASSSVTGAQPQHF. The CDR3 nucleotides read TGTGCCAGCAGCTCTGTAACCGGGGCACAGCCCCAGCATTTT. V usage is TRBV28 and J usage is TRBJ1-5; D is possibly TRBD1 (5 bases). V lost 6 bases, J lost 7 bases, and 16 bases lay in between. Per the germline V gene, CDR1 is MDHEN and CDR2 is SYDVKM. This CDR3 has 14 amino acids.